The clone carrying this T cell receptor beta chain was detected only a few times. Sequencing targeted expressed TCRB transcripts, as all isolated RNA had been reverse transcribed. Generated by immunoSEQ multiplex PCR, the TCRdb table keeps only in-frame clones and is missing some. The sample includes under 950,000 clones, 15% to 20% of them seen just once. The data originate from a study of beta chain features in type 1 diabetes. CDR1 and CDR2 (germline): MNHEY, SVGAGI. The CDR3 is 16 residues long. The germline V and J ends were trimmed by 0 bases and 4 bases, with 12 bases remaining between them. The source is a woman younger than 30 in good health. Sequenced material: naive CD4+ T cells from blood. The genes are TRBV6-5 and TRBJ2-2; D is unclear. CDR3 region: CASSYSYVGVTGELFF. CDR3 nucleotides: TGTGCCAGCAGTTACTCGTATGTAGGTGTCACCGGGGAGCTGTTTTTT.